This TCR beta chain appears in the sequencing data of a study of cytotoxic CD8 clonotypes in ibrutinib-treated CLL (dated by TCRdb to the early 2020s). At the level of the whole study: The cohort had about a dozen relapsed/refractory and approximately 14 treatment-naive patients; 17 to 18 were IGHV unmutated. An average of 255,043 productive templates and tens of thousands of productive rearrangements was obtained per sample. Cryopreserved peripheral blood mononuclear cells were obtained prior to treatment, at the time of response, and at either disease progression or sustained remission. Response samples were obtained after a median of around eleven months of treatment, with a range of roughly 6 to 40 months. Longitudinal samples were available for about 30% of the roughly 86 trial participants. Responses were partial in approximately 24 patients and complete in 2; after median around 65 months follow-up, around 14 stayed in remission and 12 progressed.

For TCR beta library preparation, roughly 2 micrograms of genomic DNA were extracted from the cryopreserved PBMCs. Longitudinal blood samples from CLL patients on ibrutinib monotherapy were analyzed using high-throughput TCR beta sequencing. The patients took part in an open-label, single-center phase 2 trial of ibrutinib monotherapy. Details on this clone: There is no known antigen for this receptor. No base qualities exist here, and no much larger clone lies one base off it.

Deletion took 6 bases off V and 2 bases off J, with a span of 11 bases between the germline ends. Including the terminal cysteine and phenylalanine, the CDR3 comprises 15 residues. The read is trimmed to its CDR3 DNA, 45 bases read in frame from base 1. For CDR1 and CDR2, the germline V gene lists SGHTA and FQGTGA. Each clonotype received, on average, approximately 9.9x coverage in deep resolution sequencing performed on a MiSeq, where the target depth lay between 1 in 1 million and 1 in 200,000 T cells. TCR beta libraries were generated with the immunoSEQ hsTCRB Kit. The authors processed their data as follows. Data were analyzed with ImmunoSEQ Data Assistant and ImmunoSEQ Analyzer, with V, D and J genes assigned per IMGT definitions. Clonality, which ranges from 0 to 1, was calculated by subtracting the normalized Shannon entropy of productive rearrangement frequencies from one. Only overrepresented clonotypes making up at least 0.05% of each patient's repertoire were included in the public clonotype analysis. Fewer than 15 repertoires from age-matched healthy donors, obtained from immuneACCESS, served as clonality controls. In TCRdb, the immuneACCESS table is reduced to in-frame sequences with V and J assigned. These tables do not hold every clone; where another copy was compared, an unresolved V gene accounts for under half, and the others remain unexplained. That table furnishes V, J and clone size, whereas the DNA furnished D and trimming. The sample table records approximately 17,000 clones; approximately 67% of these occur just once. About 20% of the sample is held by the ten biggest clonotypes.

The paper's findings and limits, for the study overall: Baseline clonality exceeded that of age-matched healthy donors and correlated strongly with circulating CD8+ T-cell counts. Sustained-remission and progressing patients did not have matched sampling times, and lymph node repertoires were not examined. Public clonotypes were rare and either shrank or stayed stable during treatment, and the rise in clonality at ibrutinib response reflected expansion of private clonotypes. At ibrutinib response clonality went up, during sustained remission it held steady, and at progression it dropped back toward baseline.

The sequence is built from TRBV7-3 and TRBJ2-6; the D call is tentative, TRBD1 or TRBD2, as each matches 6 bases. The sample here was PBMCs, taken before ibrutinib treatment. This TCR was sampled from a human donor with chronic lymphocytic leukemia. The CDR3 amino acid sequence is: CASRDGGPGANVLTF. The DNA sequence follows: TGTGCCAGCAGGGATGGGGGGCCTGGGGCCAACGTCCTGACTTTC.